The 32 T cell receptor beta chains listed next were all sequenced from one sample in a study of CD8 T cells in Susac syndrome. Reverse transcription used 0.5 to 1 ug RNA and random hexamers. One entry per CDR3 protein results from TCRdb running MiXCR on the immunoSEQ multiplex PCR reads. Of 77,000 or so distinct CDR3 sequences listed, under 95% are singletons. The sequenced sample was CD4+ T cells from PBMCs. The receptors were sampled from a human donor with Susac syndrome.

J is TRBJ2-3 and V is TRBV7-3; 12 bases are a match to TRBD2. CDR1 is SGHTA and CDR2 is FQGTGA in the germline V gene. V lost 1 base to trimming and J lost 0 bases; unmatched junction nucleotides: 2. The CDR3 runs to 17 residues. The CDR3 region is CASSLMGLAGSTDTQYF. CDR3 sequence (DNA): TGTGCCAGCAGCTTAATGGGACTAGCGGGTAGCACAGATACGCAGTATTTT.

The rearrangement uses TRBV6-5 and TRBJ1-5; no clear D. The germline CDR1 and CDR2 sequences are MNHEY and SVGAGI. CDR3 size: 14 residues. The V and J ends lost 4 bases and 7 bases respectively, with 14 bases between them. The CDR3 loop reads CASSWGADGQPQHF. In DNA form, the CDR3 reads TGTGCCAGCAGTTGGGGTGCGGACGGGCAGCCCCAGCATTTT.

The chain recombines TRBV3-1 with TRBJ2-7; TRBD2 matches 9 bases. In germline, CDR1 is LGHDT, CDR2 YNNKEL (reference sequence). Trimming at V came to 4 bases and at J to 1 base, leaving 11 bases not matched to a gene. The CDR3 sequence is 17 residues long. CDR3 nucleotide sequence: TGTGCCAGCAGCCCTCAGGGCGGGCTAGCGGGATCCTACGAGCAGTACTTC. The encoded protein is CASSPQGGLAGSYEQYF.

CDR3 coding DNA: TGTGCCAGTAGTCCTTTTGTAAGTCTAGCCAAAAACATTCAGTACTTC. Translating it yields CASSPFVSLAKNIQYF. The genes are TRBV19 and TRBJ2-4; D ambiguous. CDR1 is LNHDA and CDR2 is SQIVND in the germline V gene (reference sequence). V was shortened by 5 bases and J by 0 bases, with 14 bases between the two germline ends. The CDR3 is made up of 16 amino acids.

This chain joins TRBV20-1 and TRBJ2-5; tentatively, D is TRBD1 (5 bases). CDR3 length equals 12 residues. Germline V gene data show CDR1 as DFQATT and CDR2 as SNEGSKA (reference sequence). Trimming stripped 4 bases from V and 4 bases from J, with 10 bases between. The CDR3 DNA reads as TGCAGTGCTACAGGGCCCCCAGAGACCCAGTACTTC. Translating gives CSATGPPETQYF.

The chain has TRBV6-5 and TRBJ2-7; a possible D gene is TRBD1 (5 bases). Germline values: CDR1 MNHEY, CDR2 SVGAGI. The V end was cut by 5 bases, the J end by 0 bases, with 14 bases between. The CDR3 is 15 amino acids. The CDR3, as DNA: TGTGCCAGCAGTCCCCCGACAGCCAGCTCCTACGAGCAGTACTTC. Translated: CASSPPTASSYEQYF.

V gene TRBV19 combines with J gene TRBJ1-3, with D unresolved. The CDR3 runs 11 residues. Germline CDR1 reads LNHDA; CDR2 reads SQIVND (reference sequence). V was pared by 7 bases and J by 8 bases, with 9 bases between. DNA of the CDR3: TGTGCCAGTACGATTGGTTACACCATATATTTT. Amino acids: CASTIGYTIYF. Drawing the rest from reference TRBV19 and TRBJ1-3, the complete variable domain is DGGITQSPKYLFRKEGQNVTLSCEQNLNHDAMYWYRQDPGQGLRLIYYSQIVNDFQKGDIAEGYSVSREKKESFPLTVTSAQKNPTAFYLCASTIGYTIYFGEGSWLTVV.

The gene calls are TRBV19 and TRBJ1-1; TRBD1 matches 9 bases. The germline V gene encodes CDR1 LNHDA and CDR2 SQIVND (reference sequence). V lost 7 bases and J lost 6; bases outside the gene matches: 9. The CDR3 spans 14 residues. The CDR3 nucleotides read TGTGCCAGTACCACGACAGGGGGAAGCTCTGAAGCTTTCTTT. It is translated as CASTTTGGSSEAFF.

The genes are TRBV11-2 and TRBJ2-5; 8 nucleotides align to TRBD2. V shed 0 bases and J 3 bases; nucleotides not matched to a gene: 18. Germline CDR1 reads SGHAT; CDR2 reads FQNNGV. The CDR3 is made up of 20 amino acids. CDR3 amino acids: CASSLDRSTRSGRVEETQYF. CDR3 in DNA: TGTGCCAGCAGCTTAGATCGGAGTACGAGAAGCGGGAGAGTAGAAGAGACCCAGTACTTC.

This chain links TRBV6-2 or TRBV6-3 with TRBJ1-2; 7 positions agree with TRBD1. Germline V gene sequence: CDR1 MNHEY, CDR2 SVGEGT. The junction had 4 bases not matched to a gene; V was cut back by 5 bases and J by 4 bases. The CDR3 is 13 residues long. For the CDR3, the DNA is TGTGCCAGCAGTCCGACAGGGATCTATGGCTACACCTTC. Translation gives CASSPTGIYGYTF.

V gene TRBV6-5 combines with J gene TRBJ2-7; D possibly uses TRBD1 or TRBD2 (5 bases each). Germline lookup yields CDR1 MNHEY and CDR2 SVGAGI. This CDR3 is 15 amino acids long. V lost 6 bases, J lost 1 base, and 16 bases lay in between. CDR3 residues: CASSPSWGSSYEQYF. The CDR3 DNA follows: TGTGCCAGCAGCCCAAGCTGGGGGAGTTCCTACGAGCAGTACTTC.

The chain carries TRBV19 and TRBJ1-5; D call uncertain. The length of the CDR3 is 15 residues. Trimming stripped 3 bases from V and 1 base from J, with 10 bases between. Germline V gene data show CDR1 as LNHDA and CDR2 as SQIVND (reference sequence). In nucleotides, the CDR3 is TGTGCCAGTAGTATTCCGTCCGGCAGCAATCAGCCCCAGCATTTT. This gives the protein CASSIPSGSNQPQHF.

V gene TRBV4-2 combines with J gene TRBJ2-5; D is unresolved. Germline CDR1 reads LGHNA; CDR2 reads YNFKEQ. The CDR3 consists of 15 residues. V gave up 0 bases and J gave up 5 bases, with 13 bases separating them. The CDR3 region is CASSQDSRFVETQYF. As DNA, the CDR3 is TGTGCCAGCAGCCAAGATTCCAGGTTTGTGGAGACCCAGTACTTC.

This clonotype was observed once. The gene calls are TRBV19 and TRBJ2-1, with 7 bases fitting TRBD2. The V gene end was trimmed by 3 bases and the J gene end by 4 bases; junction bases not matched to a gene: 9. CDR1 is LNHDA and CDR2 is SQIVND in the germline V gene (reference sequence). The CDR3 extends over 16 amino acids. CDR3 DNA: TGTGCCAGTAGTATCGGGGGGAAGCCGCCGTACAATGAGCAGTTCTTC. It translates to CASSIGGKPPYNEQFF.

The genes are TRBV27 and TRBJ1-2, with D unresolved. This CDR3 comprises 15 residues. CDR1 is MNHEY and CDR2 is SMNVEV in the germline V gene (reference sequence). V lost 6 bases and J 3 bases, leaving 17 bases between the germline ends. CDR3 coding DNA: TGTGCCAGCAGCCCCAACCCACAGAATCACTATGGCTACACCTTC. Translated: CASSPNPQNHYGYTF.

In nucleotides, the CDR3 is TGTGCCAGCAGCTTAGAAAGGGATCGCGTGGATGGCTACACCTTC. Protein sequence: CASSLERDRVDGYTF. The chain uses TRBV7-2 and TRBJ1-2; D is ambiguous. The CDR3 runs to 15 residues. V lost 1 base to trimming and J lost 6 bases, with 15 bases between them. The germline gives CDR1 SGHTA, CDR2 FQGNSA.

This clonotype came up a few times. DNA of the CDR3: TGTGCCAGCAGCATCCGGGACAGGACCACAGATACGCAGTATTTT. Protein product: CASSIRDRTTDTQYF. The V gene is TRBV3-1, the J gene TRBJ2-3, with TRBD1 matching over 8 bases. J lost 2 bases, V lost 5 bases, and 6 bases had no gene match. Per the germline V gene, CDR1 is LGHDT and CDR2 is YNNKEL (reference sequence). This CDR3 spans 15 amino acids.

The CDR3 is CASSVGPHLTYEQYF. CDR3 DNA sequence: TGTGCCAGCAGCGTCGGCCCTCATCTTACCTACGAGCAGTACTTC. The rearrangement links TRBV9 to TRBJ2-7, with D unresolved. V was shortened by 2 bases and J by 2 bases, with 14 bases between the two germline ends. CDR3 size: 15 residues. Germline lookup yields CDR1 SGDLS and CDR2 YYNGEE.

This sequence joins TRBV7-2 and TRBJ2-1; D unresolved. Germline CDR1 SGHTA, CDR2 FQGNSA. The V gene lost 2 bases and the J gene lost 2 bases, with 7 bases spanning the gap. The CDR3 loop spans 14 amino acids. CDR3 nucleotide sequence: TGTGCCAGCAGCTTACTCCAGCCCTACAATGAGCAGTTCTTC. Protein sequence: CASSLLQPYNEQFF.

The V and J genes are TRBV5-1 and TRBJ2-3; 14 bases align to TRBD2. Germline trimming cut 1 base from V and 5 bases from J; bases unmatched to any gene: 3. The V gene's germline CDR1 is SGHRS and CDR2 YFSETQ. The CDR3 length is 16 residues. The CDR3, as DNA: TGCGCCAGCAGCTTGCGCGGGACTAGCGGGGGAGATACGCAGTATTTT. Translation: CASSLRGTSGGDTQYF.

The V call is TRBV15, the J call TRBJ1-1, with TRBD1 as a possible D gene (5 bases). The CDR3 has 14 amino acids. The V gene's germline CDR1 is LNHNV and CDR2 YYDKDF (reference sequence). Trimming removed 4 bases at V and 1 base at J, with 10 bases between. CDR3 in DNA: TGTGCCACCAGCAAATCCGGACAGAACACTGAAGCTTTCTTT. Protein: CATSKSGQNTEAFF.

The sample holds one count of this clonotype. This sequence joins TRBV14 and TRBJ2-3, with TRBD2 matching over 10 bases. This CDR3 has 17 residues. Trimming cost V 3 bases and J 2 bases; bases outside gene matches: 8. Germline CDR1 and CDR2: SGHDN and FVKESK. The CDR3 DNA reads TGTGCCAGCAGCCAGCCCGGGACTAGCGAAAACACAGATACGCAGTATTTT. Encoded protein: CASSQPGTSENTDTQYF.

The rearrangement uses TRBV6-6 and TRBJ1-5; the D is unclear. The V gene lost 4 bases and the J gene lost 4 bases, with 11 bases spanning the gap. CDR1 and CDR2 from the germline V gene are MNHNY and SVGAGI (reference sequence). The CDR3 totals 14 residues. The CDR3 here is CASSLRDLNQPQHF. CDR3 DNA sequence: TGTGCCAGCAGTTTGCGGGATCTTAATCAGCCCCAGCATTTT.

The rearrangement joins TRBV3-1 to TRBJ1-6; D is ambiguous. The CDR3 length is 12 residues. V lost 2 bases, J lost 11 bases, and 7 bases lay in between. Germline CDR1 reads LGHDT; CDR2 reads YNNKEL (reference sequence). CDR3 loop: CASSQNHPPLHF. Here the CDR3 DNA reads TGTGCCAGCAGCCAAAATCACCCACCCCTCCACTTT.

The chain recombines TRBV27 with TRBJ2-7, with D unclear. The CDR3 length is 14 residues. The V gene lost 5 bases and the J gene lost 0 bases, with 11 bases spanning the gap. Germline assignment: CDR1 MNHEY and CDR2 SMNVEV (reference sequence). CDR3 sequence reads: CASSIFAGSYEQYF. CDR3 sequence (DNA): TGTGCCAGCAGTATTTTCGCTGGCTCCTACGAGCAGTACTTC.

The chain links TRBV7-9 to TRBJ2-1, with 7 bases identical to TRBD1. V gave up 1 base and J gave up 9 bases; unmatched junction bases: 6. Looked up from germline, CDR1 is SEHNR and CDR2 is FQNEAQ (reference sequence). CDR3 length equals 14 residues. The CDR3, as DNA: TGTGCCAGCAGCTTAGGACAGGGTACTCCTGAGCAGTTCTTC. Amino acid sequence: CASSLGQGTPEQFF.

The CDR3 region has the DNA TGTGCCTGGAGCAACGAGGAATATAGCATTCAGTACTTC. Encoded protein: CAWSNEEYSIQYF. This chain uses TRBV30 with TRBJ2-4, with D uncertain. This CDR3 contains 13 residues. V shed 3 bases and J shed 9 bases, with 15 bases lying between them. The germline CDR1 and CDR2 sequences are GTSNPN and SVGIG (reference sequence).

This rearrangement joins TRBV6-1 to TRBJ2-7, with 12 bases fitting TRBD2. The junction had 10 bases not matched to a gene; V was cut back by 5 bases and J by 2 bases. The V gene's germline CDR1 is MNHNS and CDR2 SASEGT. The CDR3 totals 17 residues. The CDR3 sequence: CASSRLAGATEPYEQYF. CDR3 DNA sequence: TGTGCCAGCAGTCGACTAGCGGGAGCCACTGAGCCCTACGAGCAGTACTTC.

The V gene is TRBV20-1, the J gene TRBJ2-7; D gene unclear. The CDR3 is 12 amino acids. The V gene lost 3 bases and the J gene lost 2 bases, with 8 bases spanning the gap. Germline CDR1 is DFQATT and CDR2 is SNEGSKA (reference sequence). For the CDR3, the DNA is TGCAGTGCTAGCAAACCCCCCTACGAGCAGTACTTC. This translates into CSASKPPYEQYF.

The chain joins TRBV3-1 to TRBJ2-3; 8 positions match TRBD1. CDR1 and CDR2 (germline): LGHDT, YNNKEL (reference sequence). The CDR3 has 16 amino acids. With 4 bases clipped from V and 3 bases from J, the junction kept 9 bases outside the gene matches. The chain's CDR3 is CASSLTSGGETDTQYF. CDR3 bases: TGTGCCAGCAGCCTTACATCAGGGGGCGAGACAGATACGCAGTATTTT.

The rearrangement uses TRBV2 and TRBJ1-2, with D possibly TRBD1 on 5 matching bases. V was trimmed by 8 bases and J by 4 bases, leaving 14 bases between them. The V gene's germline CDR1 is SNHLY and CDR2 FYNNEI. The CDR3 has 13 residues. CDR3 coding DNA: TGTGCCAGCGGGCAGGGAGCTACCTATGGCTACACCTTC. Its protein is CASGQGATYGYTF.

The chain recombines TRBV5-1 with TRBJ2-2; 8 positions match TRBD2. V lost 4 bases, J lost 2 bases, and 7 bases stayed unmatched. Per germline, CDR1 SGHRS and CDR2 YFSETQ. The CDR3 runs 16 residues. The CDR3 sequence is CASSLISGVNTGELFF. For the CDR3, the DNA is TGCGCCAGCAGCCTAATTAGCGGGGTTAACACCGGGGAGCTGTTTTTT.